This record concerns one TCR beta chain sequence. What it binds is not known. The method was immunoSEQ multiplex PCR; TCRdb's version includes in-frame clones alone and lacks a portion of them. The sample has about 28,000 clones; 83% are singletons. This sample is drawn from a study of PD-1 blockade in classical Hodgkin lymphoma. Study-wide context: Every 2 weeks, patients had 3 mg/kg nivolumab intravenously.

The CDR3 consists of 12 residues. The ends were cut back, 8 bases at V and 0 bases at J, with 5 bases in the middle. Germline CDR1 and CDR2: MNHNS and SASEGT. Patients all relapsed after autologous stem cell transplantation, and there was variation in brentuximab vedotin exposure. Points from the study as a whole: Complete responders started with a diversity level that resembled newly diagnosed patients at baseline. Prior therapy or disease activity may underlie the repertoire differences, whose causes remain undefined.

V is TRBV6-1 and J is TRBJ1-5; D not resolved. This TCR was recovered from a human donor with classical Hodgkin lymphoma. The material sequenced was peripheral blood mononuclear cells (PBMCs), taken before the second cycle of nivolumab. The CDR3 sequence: CASGYSNQPQHF. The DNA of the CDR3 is TGTGCCAGCGGGTATAGCAATCAGCCCCAGCATTTT.